This record concerns one TCR beta chain sequence. Its antigen has not been determined. Base qualities are not at hand, and no much larger clone is one base apart. The time point label, read with the paper, signifies: about 28 days (+/-7) after the second vaccine dose. AZD1222 recipients given second doses at about 4 weeks or at about 12 weeks were pooled, since spike-specific TCR depth and breadth were not found to differ between the two schedules. Vaccinee samples came from UK trials COV001 and COV002, including a single-blind randomized controlled phase 2/3 trial of AZD1222 (ChAdOx1 nCoV-19) in healthy adults. For TCRbeta chain sequencing, PBMC samples from trial participants were taken at day 0 and at day 28 after the second dose. The CDR3 starts with the cysteine, ends with the phenylalanine, and has 14 residues. CDR3 DNA is the only sequence kept; it has 42 bases, read in frame from the first base. The germline ends are 12 bases apart after V is trimmed by 1 base and J by 6 bases. CDR1 and CDR2 are drawn from the germline V gene (reference sequence): LNHDA, SQIVND.

The data are from a study of T cell responses to AZD1222 COVID-19 vaccine listed by TCRdb under 2021. A note on the overall study: TCR sequencing was performed for more than 230 trial participants, of whom around 200 were given two doses of AZD1222 and around 25 were given two doses of MenACWY control vaccine. Trial participants were enrolled into age subgroups of 18-55, 56-69 and 70-plus years, which contained approximately 150, 28 and 58 TCR-sequenced participants, respectively.

Results and caveats for the whole study, not just this receptor: Epitopes outside the regions mutated in the B.1.351 and B.1.1.7 variants were reportedly recognized by nearly half of the unique spike-specific TCRs. Because no day 14 peak-response samples were available, repertoires were characterized only after the peak T cell response. Participants were mostly white British, with more females than males. The authors suggested clonal diversity may have been underestimated. Vaccine-associated CD4 TCRs spanned the whole spike protein, with dominant responses in regions 160-218 and 743-854. Conclusions about previously exposed vaccinees were limited because only a handful of AZD1222 recipients were SARS-CoV-2 seropositive at baseline. In the small 56-69-year group, the increase in depth fell short of significance, most likely because of low power. A significant rise in spike-specific TCR breadth and depth was observed after two AZD1222 doses relative to day 0 and relative to MenACWY recipients.

The CDR3 regions of human TCRbeta chains were analyzed by immunosequencing. The original methods were these. Repertoire TCRs were checked for matches against a reference library of SARS-CoV-2-specific TCRs that had been generated using the MIRA antigen-specificity platform. Breadth was defined as the fraction of unique TCRs that were SARS-CoV-2-associated. Depth was defined as the fraction of total T cells that were SARS-CoV-2-associated. Each spike-specific TCR was assigned to its reactive spike region and to a CD4 or CD8 class using the MIRA data. Log10-transformed breadth and depth values were compared by one-way ANOVA with Sidak's multiple comparisons tests. TCRdb re-hosts the immuneACCESS table, in-frame sequences only. Its copies lack some clones; in the studies checked, an unresolved V gene accounts for under half of them, and the cause for the rest is not known. V and J calls and clone size come straight from that table; D and trimming were deduced from the DNA. The sample data list under 85,000 clones, and 90% of these were observed just once. Together, the top ten hold more than 2.5% of the sample.

Material: peripheral blood, obtained 28 days after the second AZD1222 dose. The receptor was derived from an adult who received the AZD1222 COVID-19 vaccine. The V gene is TRBV19 and the J gene is TRBJ1-1; the D gene is possibly TRBD1, with 5 bases matching. CDR3 loop: CASSIVPPGAEAFF. The DNA sequence is as follows: TGTGCCAGTAGTATAGTCCCCCCGGGGGCTGAAGCTTTCTTT.